This T cell receptor beta chain originates from a study of control samples from healthy donors and cancer patients. Profiled with immunoSEQ multiplex PCR; TCRdb holds only in-frame clones, not every one. The sample carries 95,000 to 150,000 clones, 91% recorded once. This clone was observed a handful of times. V shed 5 bases and J shed 5 bases, with 9 bases lying between them. CDR3 length: 12 amino acids. The germline V gene has CDR1 LNHDA and CDR2 SQIVND (reference sequence). Sample: blood. This sequence was found in a woman younger than 35 in good health. This chain connects TRBV19 to TRBJ2-5; D is unclear. The CDR3 spells CASSVGGETQYF. The CDR3 DNA follows: TGTGCCAGTAGTGTGGGCGGTGAGACCCAGTACTTC.